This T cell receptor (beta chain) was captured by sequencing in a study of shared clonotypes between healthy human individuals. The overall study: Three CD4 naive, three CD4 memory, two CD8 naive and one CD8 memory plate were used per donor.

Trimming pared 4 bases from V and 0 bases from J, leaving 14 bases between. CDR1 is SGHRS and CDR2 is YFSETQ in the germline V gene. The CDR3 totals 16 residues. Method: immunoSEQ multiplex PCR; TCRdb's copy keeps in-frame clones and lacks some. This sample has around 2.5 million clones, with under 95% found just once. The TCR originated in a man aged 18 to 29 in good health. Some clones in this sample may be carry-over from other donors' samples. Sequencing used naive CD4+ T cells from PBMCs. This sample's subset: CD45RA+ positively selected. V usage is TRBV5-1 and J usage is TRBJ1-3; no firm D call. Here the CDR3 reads CASSLDQISSGNTIYF. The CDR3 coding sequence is TGCGCCAGCAGCCTAGACCAAATTAGCTCTGGAAACACCATATATTTT.